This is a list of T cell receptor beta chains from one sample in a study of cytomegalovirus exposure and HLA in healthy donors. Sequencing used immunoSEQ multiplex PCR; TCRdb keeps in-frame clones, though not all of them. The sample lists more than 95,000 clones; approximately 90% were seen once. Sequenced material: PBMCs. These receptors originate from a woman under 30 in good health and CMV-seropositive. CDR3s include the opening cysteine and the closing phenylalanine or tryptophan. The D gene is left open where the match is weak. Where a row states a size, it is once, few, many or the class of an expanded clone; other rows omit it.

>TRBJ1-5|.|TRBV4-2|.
CASSQDPRGGSNQPQHF
TGTGCCAGCAGCCAAGACCCTCGGGGGGGTAGCAATCAGCCCCAGCATTTT
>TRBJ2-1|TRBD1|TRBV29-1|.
CSVASSRQGAREQFF
TGCAGCGTTGCCTCCAGCAGACAGGGGGCGCGTGAGCAGTTCTTC
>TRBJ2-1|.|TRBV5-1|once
CASSLGGNPLGIYEQFF
TGCGCCAGCAGCTTGGGAGGGAATCCCTTGGGCATTTATGAGCAGTTCTTC
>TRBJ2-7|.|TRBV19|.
CASTNWEVTEQYF
TGTGCCAGTACTAACTGGGAGGTTACCGAGCAGTACTTC
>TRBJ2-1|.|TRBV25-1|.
CASSGTGQAREQFF
TGTGCCAGCAGTGGTACAGGCCAAGCGAGGGAGCAGTTCTTC
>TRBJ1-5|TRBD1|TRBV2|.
CASRGDRAHQPQHF
TGTGCCAGCAGGGGGGACAGGGCCCATCAGCCCCAGCATTTT
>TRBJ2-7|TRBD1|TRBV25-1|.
CASSWLRGQGQCEQYF
TGTGCCAGCAGTTGGTTAAGAGGACAGGGACAGTGCGAGCAGTACTTC
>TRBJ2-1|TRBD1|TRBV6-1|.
CASSPGQGYNEQFF
TGTGCCAGCAGTCCCGGACAGGGGTACAATGAGCAGTTCTTC
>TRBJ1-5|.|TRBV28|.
CASSPSGHLDQPQHF
TGTGCCAGCAGTCCGTCGGGACATCTAGATCAGCCCCAGCATTTT
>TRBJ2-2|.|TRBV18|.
CASSPGRADTGELFF
TGTGCCAGCTCACCAGGCAGAGCGGACACCGGGGAGCTGTTTTTT
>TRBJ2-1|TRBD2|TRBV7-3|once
CASSQRGASGGYNEQFF
TGTGCCAGCAGCCAAAGAGGCGCTAGCGGAGGATACAATGAGCAGTTCTTC
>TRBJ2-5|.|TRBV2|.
CASSEFMASWRNQETQYF
TGTGCCAGCAGTGAATTTATGGCCTCTTGGCGGAATCAAGAGACCCAGTACTTC
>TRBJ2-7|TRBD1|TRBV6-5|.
CASSSTGSYEQYF
TGTGCCAGCAGTTCGACAGGGTCCTACGAGCAGTACTTC
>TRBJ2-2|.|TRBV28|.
CASTLRADNTGELFF
TGTGCCAGCACCCTGAGAGCCGATAACACCGGGGAGCTGTTTTTT
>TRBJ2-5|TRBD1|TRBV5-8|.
CASSGYGQDGTQYF
TGTGCCAGCAGCGGATACGGACAGGACGGGACCCAGTACTTC
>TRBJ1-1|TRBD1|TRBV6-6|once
CASSQPPDRTNTEAFF
TGTGCCAGCAGCCAACCACCGGACAGGACGAACACTGAAGCTTTCTTT
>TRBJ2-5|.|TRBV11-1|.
CASSLGTPLQETQYF
TGTGCCAGCAGCCTCGGGACACCGCTTCAAGAGACCCAGTACTTC
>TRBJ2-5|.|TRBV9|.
CASSEPREGAGETQYF
TGTGCCAGCAGCGAGCCCCGCGAGGGGGCGGGGGAGACCCAGTACTTC
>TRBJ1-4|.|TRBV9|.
CASSVGGSGAREKLFF
TGTGCCAGCAGCGTAGGGGGGAGCGGGGCGAGAGAAAAACTGTTTTTT
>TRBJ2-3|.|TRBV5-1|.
CASSPDKYTDTQYF
TGCGCCAGCAGCCCGGACAAATACACAGATACGCAGTATTTT
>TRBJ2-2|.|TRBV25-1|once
CASSGSSGELFF
TGTGCCAGCAGTGGAAGCTCCGGGGAGCTGTTTTTT